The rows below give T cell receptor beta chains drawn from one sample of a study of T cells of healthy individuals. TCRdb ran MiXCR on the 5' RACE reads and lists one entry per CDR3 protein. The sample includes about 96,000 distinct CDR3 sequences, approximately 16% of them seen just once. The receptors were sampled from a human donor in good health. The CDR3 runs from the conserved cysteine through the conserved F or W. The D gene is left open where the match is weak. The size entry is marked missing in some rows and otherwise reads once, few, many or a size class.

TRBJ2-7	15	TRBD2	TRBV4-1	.	TGCGCCAGCAGCCCTGGGACTAGCGGTCGCTACGAGCAGTACTTC	CASSPGTSGRYEQYF
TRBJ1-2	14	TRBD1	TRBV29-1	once	TGCAGCGTCGAAACTACAGGGGACAGCTATGGCTACACCTTC	CSVETTGDSYGYTF
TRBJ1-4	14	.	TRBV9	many	TGTGCCAGCAGCGTAGATCCAGGTTTAGAAAAACTGTTTTTT	CASSVDPGLEKLFF
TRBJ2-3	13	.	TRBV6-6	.	TGTGCCAGCAGGAAGCGGACGGGAGATACGCAGTATTTT	CASRKRTGDTQYF
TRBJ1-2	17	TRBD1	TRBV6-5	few	TGTGCCAGCAGTTACTCGAGGGGACAGGGGTCCGGCTATGGCTACACCTTC	CASSYSRGQGSGYGYTF
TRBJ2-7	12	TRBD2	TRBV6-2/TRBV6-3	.	TGTGCCTCCTCCGCGGGGGGCTACGAGCAGTACTTC	CASSAGGYEQYF
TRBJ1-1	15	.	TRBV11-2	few	TGTGCCAGCAGCTTAGACGGTAGGGGTGGCACTGAAGCTTTCTTT	CASSLDGRGGTEAFF
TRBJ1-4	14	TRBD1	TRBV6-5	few	TGTGCCAGCAGCCGACAGGGACCTAATGAAAAACTGTTTTTT	CASSRQGPNEKLFF
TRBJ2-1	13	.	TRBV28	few	TGTGCCAGCAGTTTCTCGGCCGGGACAAAGGAGTTCTTC	CASSFSAGTKEFF
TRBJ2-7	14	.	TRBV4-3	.	TGCGCCAGCAGCCAAGACGGCGGAAGCTACGAGCAGTACTTC	CASSQDGGSYEQYF
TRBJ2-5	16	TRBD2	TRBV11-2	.	TGTGCCAGCAGCCAACCTCGGGGGGGCCTTGAACAGACCCAGTACTTC	CASSQPRGGLEQTQYF